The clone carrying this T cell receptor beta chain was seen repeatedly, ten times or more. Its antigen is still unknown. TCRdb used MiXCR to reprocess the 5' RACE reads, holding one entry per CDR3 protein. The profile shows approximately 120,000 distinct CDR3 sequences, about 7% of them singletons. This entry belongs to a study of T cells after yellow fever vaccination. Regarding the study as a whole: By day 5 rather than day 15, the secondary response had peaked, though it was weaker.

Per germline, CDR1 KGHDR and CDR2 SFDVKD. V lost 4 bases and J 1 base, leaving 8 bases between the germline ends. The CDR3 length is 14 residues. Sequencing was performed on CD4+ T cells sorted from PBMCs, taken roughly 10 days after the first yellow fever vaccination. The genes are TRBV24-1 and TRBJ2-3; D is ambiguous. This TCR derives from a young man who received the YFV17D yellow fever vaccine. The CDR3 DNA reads TGTGCCACCAGTGACACCCTCGGCACAGATACGCAGTATTTT. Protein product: CATSDTLGTDTQYF.